This T cell receptor (beta chain) was observed in a study of T-cell reconstitution after alpha-beta-depleted transplantation in children. Study results and caveats: A year had passed since transplant, and T-cell counts and diversity by then came mostly from newly produced T cells.

The length of the CDR3 is 13 residues. Germline assignment: CDR1 DFQATT and CDR2 SNEGSKA (reference sequence). Unmatched junction bases numbered 9, after V lost 6 bases and J lost 7 bases. Note on this clonotype: Its cognate antigen is unknown.

Using unique molecular identifiers, the investigators prepared the TCRbeta library. MiXCR, applied by TCRdb to the PCR reads, yields one record per CDR3 protein. The data contain 440,000 or so distinct CDR3 sequences, roughly 43% of them singletons. Sequenced material: PBMCs, taken before TCRalphabeta/CD19-depleted stem cell transplant. The rearrangement links TRBV20-1 to TRBJ2-7; 10 nucleotides align to TRBD2. This TCR derives from a girl aged 2 to 10 with aplastic anemia, due to receive a stem cell transplant. CDR3 nucleotide sequence: TGCAGTGCGATACTAGCGGGATTCTATGAGCAGTACTTC. Encoded protein: CSAILAGFYEQYF.